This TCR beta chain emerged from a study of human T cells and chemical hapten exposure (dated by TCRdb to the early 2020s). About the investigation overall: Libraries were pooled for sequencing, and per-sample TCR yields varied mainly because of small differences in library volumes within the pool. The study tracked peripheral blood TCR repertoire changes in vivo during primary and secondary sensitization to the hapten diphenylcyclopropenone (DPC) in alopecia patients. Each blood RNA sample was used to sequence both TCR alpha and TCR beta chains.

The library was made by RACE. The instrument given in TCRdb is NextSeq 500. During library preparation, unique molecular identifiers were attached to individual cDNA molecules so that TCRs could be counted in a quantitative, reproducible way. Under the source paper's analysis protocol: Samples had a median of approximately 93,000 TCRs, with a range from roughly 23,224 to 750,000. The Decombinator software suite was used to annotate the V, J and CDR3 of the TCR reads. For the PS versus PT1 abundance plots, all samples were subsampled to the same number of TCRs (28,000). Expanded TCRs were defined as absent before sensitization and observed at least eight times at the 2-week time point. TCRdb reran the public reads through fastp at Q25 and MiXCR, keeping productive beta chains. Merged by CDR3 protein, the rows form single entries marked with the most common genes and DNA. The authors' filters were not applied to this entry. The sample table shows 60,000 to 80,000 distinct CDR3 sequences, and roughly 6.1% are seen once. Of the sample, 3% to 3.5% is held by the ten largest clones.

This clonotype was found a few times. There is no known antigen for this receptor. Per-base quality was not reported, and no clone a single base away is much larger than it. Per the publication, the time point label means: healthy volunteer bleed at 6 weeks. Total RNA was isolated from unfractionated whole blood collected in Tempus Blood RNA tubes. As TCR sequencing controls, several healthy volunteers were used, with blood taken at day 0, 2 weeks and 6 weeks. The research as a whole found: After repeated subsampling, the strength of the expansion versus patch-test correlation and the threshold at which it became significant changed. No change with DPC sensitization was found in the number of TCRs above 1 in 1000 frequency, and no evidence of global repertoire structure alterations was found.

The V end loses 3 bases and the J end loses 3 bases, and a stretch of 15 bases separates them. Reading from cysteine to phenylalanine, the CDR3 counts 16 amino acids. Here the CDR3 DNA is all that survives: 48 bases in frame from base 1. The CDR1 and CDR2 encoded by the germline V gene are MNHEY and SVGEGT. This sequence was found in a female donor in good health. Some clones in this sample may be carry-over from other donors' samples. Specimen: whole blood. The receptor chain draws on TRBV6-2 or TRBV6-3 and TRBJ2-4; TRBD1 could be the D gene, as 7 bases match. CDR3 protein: CASSYGGGVGKNIQYF. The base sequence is TGTGCCAGCAGTTATGGAGGGGGCGTAGGCAAAAACATTCAGTACTTC.